This T cell receptor beta chain came from a study of human T cells and chemical hapten exposure. The overall study: Yields of TCR per sample differed, chiefly owing to small differences in pooled library volume.

The sample holds a few counts of this clonotype. In TCRdb, the RACE reads were re-called with MiXCR into one record per CDR3 protein. The data show roughly 380,000 distinct CDR3 sequences, more than 4.5% seen once. As to time point: pre-sensitization, week 0. Treatment noted: therapeutic diphenylcyclopropenone sensitization with weekly scalp DPC. Every patch test was put on after a blood sample was taken. Unfractionated whole blood yielded the extracted total RNA. The CDR3 totals 13 residues. From germline, CDR1 is SGHRS and CDR2 YFSETQ. V lost 0 bases and J 5 bases, leaving 8 bases between the germline ends.

The receptor comes from a woman between 50 and 59 years old with alopecia areata. Some clones in this sample may be carry-over from other donors' samples. Sequenced material: whole blood, taken in connection with sensitization to the hapten diphenylcyclopropenone (DPC). This chain connects TRBV5-1 to TRBJ1-1; D gene ambiguous. Here the CDR3 DNA reads TGCGCCAGCAGCTTGGCCCCCGGGACTGAAGCTTTCTTT. This codes for CASSLAPGTEAFF.